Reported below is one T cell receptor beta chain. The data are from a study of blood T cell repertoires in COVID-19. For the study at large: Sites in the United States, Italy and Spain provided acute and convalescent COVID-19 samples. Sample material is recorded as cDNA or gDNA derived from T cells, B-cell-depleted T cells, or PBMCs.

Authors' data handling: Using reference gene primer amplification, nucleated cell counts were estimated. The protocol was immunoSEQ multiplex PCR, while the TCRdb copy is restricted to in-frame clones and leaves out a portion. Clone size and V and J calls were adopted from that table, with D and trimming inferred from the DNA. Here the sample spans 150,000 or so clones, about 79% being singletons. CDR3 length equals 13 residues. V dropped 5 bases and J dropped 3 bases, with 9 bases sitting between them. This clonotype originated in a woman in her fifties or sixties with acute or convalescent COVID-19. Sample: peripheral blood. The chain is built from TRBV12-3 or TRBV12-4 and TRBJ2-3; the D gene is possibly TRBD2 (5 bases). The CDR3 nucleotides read TGTGCCAGCAGTCGGGGTATTACAGATACGCAGTATTTT. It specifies CASSRGITDTQYF.